This passage covers 5 T cell receptor beta chains from one sample sequenced in a study of CD8+ T cells in alopecia areata. Treatment in this sample: oral pan-JAK inhibitor, 5-10 mg twice daily. RNA extraction and reverse transcription yielded cDNA as sequencing template. Generated by immunoSEQ multiplex PCR, the TCRdb table keeps only in-frame clones and is missing some. Counted here are over 250,000 clones, around three fifths occurring once; the ten biggest clones make up 0.75% to 0.95%. Sequences were derived from CD4+ T cells sorted from blood, sampled around week 54, from a patient treated with tofacitinib. The receptors here all came from a human donor with alopecia areata.

This clone came up a few times. The chain uses TRBV10-3 and TRBJ1-6; D may be TRBD1 (6 bases). Looked up from germline, CDR1 is ENHRY and CDR2 is SYGVKD. The CDR3 covers 14 residues. With 6 bases removed from V and 7 bases from J, the gap between germline ends came to 13 bases. CDR3 DNA: TGTGCCATCAGGGCAGGGGCTACAAATTCACCCCTCCACTTT. Translation gives CAIRAGATNSPLHF.

This clone was seen once. CDR3 amino acids: CASRAGLAGETQYF. The DNA for the CDR3 is TGCGCCAGCAGGGCGGGACTCGCGGGGGAGACCCAGTACTTC. The chain recombines TRBV5-1 with TRBJ2-5; a weak D match, TRBD2 (6 bases). The germline V gene encodes CDR1 SGHRS and CDR2 YFSETQ. Trimming left V 5 bases short and J 5 bases short, with 16 bases between. This CDR3 is built from 14 residues.

The chain links TRBV5-1 to TRBJ2-4; TRBD1 matches at 8 bases. J was trimmed by 8 bases and V by 0 bases; bases with no gene match: 4. The germline CDR1 and CDR2 sequences are SGHRS and YFSETQ. This CDR3 has 14 amino acids. The CDR3 nucleotides read TGCGCCAGCAGCTTGGGACAGGGGCACGACATTCAGTACTTC. The encoded protein is CASSLGQGHDIQYF.

This clone has more than one count but fewer than ten. The J gene is TRBJ2-1, the V gene TRBV7-9, with TRBD1 as a possible D gene (8 bases). Germline CDR1 and CDR2: SEHNR and FQNEAQ (reference sequence). V lost 5 bases and J 5 bases, leaving 16 bases between the germline ends. This CDR3 spans 15 amino acids. The CDR3 coding sequence is TGTGCCAGCAGCCGCGGACAGGGAGGGCACAATGAGCAGTTCTTC. It yields the protein CASSRGQGGHNEQFF.

This chain joins TRBV30 and TRBJ2-7; 11 bases are shared with TRBD2. The trim removed 4 bases at V and 3 bases at J, leaving 5 bases unmatched. The CDR3 spans 14 residues. Germline values: CDR1 GTSNPN, CDR2 SVGIG (reference sequence). The CDR3 bases are TGTGCCTGGATGACTAGCGGGGCTTACTACGAGCAGTACTTC. It yields the protein CAWMTSGAYYEQYF.